Following are 8 T cell receptor beta chains from one sample sequenced in a study of regulatory T cells in long-lasting Graves disease. iRepertoire HTBI primers and Arm-PCR of CDR3 regions built TCR beta libraries. TCRdb called the multiplex PCR reads again in MiXCR, with one record for every CDR3 protein. Of 420,000 or so distinct CDR3 sequences detected, roughly 15% appear once; the ten largest clones hold 23%. The time point: newly diagnosed GD, antithyroid drugs for less than 3 months. The TCR library was made from RNA extracted from PBMCs. These data were also reused for a study on T cells in Graves' hyperthyroidism and ophthalmopathy.

The material sequenced was peripheral blood mononuclear cells (PBMCs), taken at new diagnosis, from a patient treated with antithyroid drugs. These receptors came from a woman between 18 and 29 years old with Graves disease.

This chain connects TRBV20-1 to TRBJ2-3, with 10 bases fitting TRBD2. The CDR3 contains 14 residues. V trimming: 2 bases; J trimming: 5 bases; junction bases outside the gene matches: 4. Germline-derived CDR1 and CDR2 are DFQATT and SNEGSKA (reference sequence). The CDR3 DNA reads as TGCAGTGCTAGACTAGCGGGAGTCCAAGATACGCAGTATTTT. Amino acids: CSARLAGVQDTQYF.

Of note for this clonotype: With a much larger clone just one base away, this may be a read error. The chain combines TRBV2 with TRBJ1-1; D is undetermined. CDR1 and CDR2 from the germline V gene are SNHLY and FYNNEI. The CDR3 is made up of 13 amino acids. The CDR3: CASSPRGNTGAFF. In DNA, the CDR3 is TGTGCCAGCAGCCCCCGGGGAAACACTGGAGCTTTCTTT.

The CDR3 spells CASSLRLPGQGGYEQYF. In DNA form, the CDR3 reads TGTGCCAGCAGCTTACGTCTACCGGGACAGGGAGGCTACGAGCAGTACTTC. This chain connects TRBV27 to TRBJ2-7, with 9 nucleotides matching TRBD1. The germline V gene has CDR1 MNHEY and CDR2 SMNVEV (reference sequence). Trimming removed 6 bases from V and 3 bases from J; junction bases left unmatched: 15. This CDR3 has 17 amino acids.

The chain employs TRBV6-2 or TRBV6-3 and TRBJ2-7; unclear D gene. This CDR3 comprises 14 residues. The germline gives CDR1 MNHEY, CDR2 SVGEGT. V was cut by 0 bases and J by 3 bases, with 9 bases left in between. CDR3 sequence reads: CASSYSGPYYEQYF. The CDR3 nucleotides read TGTGCCAGCAGTTACTCCGGACCTTACTACGAGCAGTACTTC.

There are many counts of this clonotype. V usage is TRBV20-1 and J usage is TRBJ1-1; D unclear. The CDR3 contains 14 residues. Per the germline V gene, CDR1 is DFQATT and CDR2 is SNEGSKA (reference sequence). V shed 0 bases and J shed 1 base, with 9 bases lying between them. The CDR3 sequence is CSAREGRENTEAFF. The CDR3 region has the DNA TGCAGTGCTAGAGAGGGAAGGGAGAACACTGAAGCTTTCTTT.

This clonotype was recorded once. This chain joins TRBV6-9 and TRBJ1-5; D gene uncertain. The CDR3 spans 13 residues. Per germline, CDR1 MNHGY and CDR2 SVAAGI. The germline V and J ends were trimmed by 1 base and 4 bases, with 5 bases remaining between them. In DNA form, the CDR3 reads TGTGCCAGCAGTTATTTGGATAATCAGCCCCAGCATTTT. It encodes CASSYLDNQPQHF.

The chain combines TRBV6-1 with TRBJ1-5; maybe TRBD1 (6 bases). The germline CDR1 and CDR2 sequences are MNHNS and SASEGT. The CDR3 covers 14 residues. V lost 6 bases to trimming and J lost 9 bases, with 18 bases between them. The CDR3, as DNA: TGTGCCAGCAGAGTCACAGGGTCCGCTCGGCCCCAGCATTTT. Translating it yields CASRVTGSARPQHF.

At least ten counts were recorded for this clonotype. No DNA is shown, since the ends of the CDR3 on it are uncertain; the CDR3 is the one TCRdb lists. The V call is TRBV7-9, the J call TRBJ2-7; no DNA check was done on the table's D call, TRBD1. The length of the CDR3 is 15 amino acids, counting both ends. The V gene's germline CDR1 is SEHNR and CDR2 FQNEAQ (reference sequence). This CDR3 is CASSLVRARGYEQYF.